One and the same sample provided the 28 T cell receptor beta chains below, sequenced in a study of T cell changes during pregnancy in multiple sclerosis. The repertoire was sequenced with immunoSEQ multiplex PCR; TCRdb's copy has only in-frame clones and lacks some. The table has about 80,000 clones, about 88% seen once; the top ten hold approximately 2%. The sample consisted of peripheral blood, taken before pregnancy. The source is a female donor with multiple sclerosis, enrolled in a pregnancy study.

This clone was seen only a few times. The chain combines TRBV2 with TRBJ2-5; a weak D match, TRBD1 (6 bases). CDR3 length equals 17 residues. Germline lookup yields CDR1 SNHLY and CDR2 FYNNEI. The V gene lost 1 base and the J gene lost 3 bases, with 18 bases spanning the gap. The CDR3 coding sequence is TGTGCCAGCAGTGAAGGGGCACCGGGACACGTAGAAGAGACCCAGTACTTC. Translation gives CASSEGAPGHVEETQYF.

The V and J genes are TRBV7-9 and TRBJ1-4; D unclear. Trimming cost V 5 bases and J 0 bases, with 10 bases left between them. The CDR3 length is 15 residues. Germline V gives CDR1 SEHNR, CDR2 FQNEAQ (reference sequence). CDR3 loop: CASSRGDTTNEKLFF. The CDR3 bases are TGTGCCAGCAGCCGCGGAGATACAACTAATGAAAAACTGTTTTTT.

This clone was picked up many times. The chain uses TRBV28 and TRBJ2-5; 15 bases are a match to TRBD2. The CDR3 totals 16 residues. CDR1 and CDR2 from the germline V gene are MDHEN and SYDVKM. Germline trimming cut 6 bases from V and 5 bases from J; bases unmatched to any gene: 7. The CDR3 nucleotides read TGTGCCAGCAGCCCGGGGACTAGCGGGGGGCCGGAGACCCAGTACTTC. Translated, it gives CASSPGTSGGPETQYF. The full variable domain, with the rest looked up from reference TRBV28 and TRBJ2-5, is DVKVTQSSRYLVKRTGEKVFLECVQDMDHENMFWYRQDPGLGLRLIYFSYDVKMKEKGDIPEGYSVSREKKERFSLILESASTNQTSMYLCASSPGTSGGPETQYFGPGTRLLVL.

This rearrangement joins TRBV19 to TRBJ1-1, with TRBD1 identical over 7 bases. The CDR3 has 14 residues. Trimming removed 4 bases from V and 0 bases from J; junction bases left unmatched: 2. Germline V CDR1 and CDR2: LNHDA, SQIVND (reference sequence). For the CDR3, the DNA is TGTGCCAGTAGTAAGGGACAGATGAACACTGAAGCTTTCTTT. Residues: CASSKGQMNTEAFF.

This clone was seen only once. The V gene is TRBV2, the J gene TRBJ2-7; D is perhaps TRBD1 (6 bases). Between the trimmed V and J ends, which lost 5 bases and 2 bases, there was a span of 16 bases. This CDR3 contains 15 residues. From germline, CDR1 is SNHLY and CDR2 FYNNEI. The CDR3 DNA is TGTGCCAGCAGTTTTAAGTCAGGGGTTGCCTACGAGCAGTACTTC. Its protein is CASSFKSGVAYEQYF. Filled out from reference TRBV2 and TRBJ2-7, the complete variable domain reads EPEVTQTPSHQVTQMGQEVILRCVPISNHLYFYWYRQILGQKVEFLVSFYNNEISEKSEIFDDQFSVERPDGSNFTLKIRSTKLEDSAMYFCASSFKSGVAYEQYFGPGTRLTVT.

The chain links TRBV2 to TRBJ1-6; D might be TRBD1 (5 bases). The CDR3 sequence is 13 residues long. V was cut by 4 bases and J by 9 bases, with 10 bases left in between. Germline CDR1 is SNHLY and CDR2 is FYNNEI. CDR3 amino acids: CASSVTASSPLHF. The CDR3, as DNA: TGTGCCAGCAGTGTGACAGCCTCTTCACCCCTCCACTTT.

The chain joins TRBV5-1 to TRBJ1-1; D gene uncertain. Germline V gene data show CDR1 as SGHRS and CDR2 as YFSETQ. V lost 4 bases to trimming and J lost 4 bases, with 20 bases between them. The CDR3 contains 16 residues. CDR3 DNA sequence: TGCGCCAGCAGCCTGTTGCTCGGGGTCCCTAGCACTGAAGCTTTCTTT. Its translation is CASSLLLGVPSTEAFF.

The count of this clone is one. The chain recombines TRBV10-3 with TRBJ2-7; D is perhaps TRBD2 (5 bases). V lost 1 base and J 2 bases, leaving 12 bases between the germline ends. From germline, CDR1 is ENHRY and CDR2 SYGVKD. This CDR3 has 15 amino acids. Here the CDR3 DNA reads TGTGCCATCAGTGAGTGGAGCGGTGGGGCCTACGAGCAGTACTTC. Encoded protein: CAISEWSGGAYEQYF.

This sequence joins TRBV30 and TRBJ1-5; D unresolved. Germline V gene lookup returns CDR1 GTSNPN and CDR2 SVGIG (reference sequence). The CDR3 has 13 residues. V shed 3 bases and J shed 0 bases, with 6 bases lying between them. CDR3 sequence reads: CAWSYYSNQPQHF. As DNA, the CDR3 is TGTGCCTGGAGCTACTATAGCAATCAGCCCCAGCATTTT.

The gene calls are TRBV9 and TRBJ1-1, with unresolved D. V was pared by 0 bases and J by 5 bases, with 14 bases between. Looked up from germline, CDR1 is SGDLS and CDR2 is YYNGEE. The CDR3 extends over 15 amino acids. CDR3 loop: CASSVVRDGGTEAFF. The DNA of the CDR3 is TGTGCCAGCAGCGTAGTCCGTGACGGAGGTACTGAAGCTTTCTTT.

This sequence joins TRBV18 and TRBJ1-1; 8 bases are shared with TRBD1. The length of the CDR3 is 15 residues. Germline CDR1 reads KGHSH; CDR2 reads LQKENI. With 6 bases clipped from V and 4 bases from J, the junction kept 10 bases outside the gene matches. The CDR3 reads CASSPAGGPLTEAFF. The DNA of the CDR3 is TGTGCCAGCTCCCCCGCAGGGGGCCCACTCACTGAAGCTTTCTTT.

The genes are TRBV7-3 and TRBJ2-2; 7 bases are shared with TRBD2. The germline gives CDR1 SGHTA, CDR2 FQGTGA. The CDR3 length is 15 residues. V was pared by 5 bases and J by 5 bases, with 8 bases of the junction left unmatched. CDR3 sequence (DNA): TGTGCCAGCAGCACCCCGGGGGGTGGAACCGGGGAGCTGTTTTTT. This sequence encodes CASSTPGGGTGELFF.

The sample holds one count of this clone. The rearrangement uses TRBV28 and TRBJ2-2; the match to TRBD2 covers 11 bases. Germline V CDR1 and CDR2: MDHEN, SYDVKM. CDR3 length: 16 amino acids. V was clipped by 7 bases and J by 4 bases; unmatched bases: 8. CDR3 sequence (DNA): TGTGCCAGCAATCTGACTAGCGGGGATCCCACCGGGGAGCTGTTTTTT. It translates to CASNLTSGDPTGELFF.

J is TRBJ2-4 and V is TRBV28; possibly TRBD2 for D (6 bases). V shed 7 bases and J shed 3 bases, with 25 bases lying between them. The germline V gene encodes CDR1 MDHEN and CDR2 SYDVKM. CDR3 length: 18 residues. The CDR3 spells CASTSIRVFSGGKNIQYF. Here the CDR3 DNA reads TGTGCCAGCACTTCAATCCGGGTTTTTAGCGGCGGCAAAAACATTCAGTACTTC. Looking up the rest from reference TRBV28 and TRBJ2-4 gives the full variable domain: DVKVTQSSRYLVKRTGEKVFLECVQDMDHENMFWYRQDPGLGLRLIYFSYDVKMKEKGDIPEGYSVSREKKERFSLILESASTNQTSMYLCASTSIRVFSGGKNIQYFGAGTRLSVL.

The chain carries TRBV27 and TRBJ1-6, with TRBD1 as a possible D gene (5 bases). CDR3 length equals 14 residues. V was trimmed by 3 bases and J by 10 bases, leaving 13 bases between them. The germline V gene encodes CDR1 MNHEY and CDR2 SMNVEV (reference sequence). CDR3 bases: TGTGCCAGCAGTTTGGAAATGGGGGGGTCACCCCTCCACTTT. Its translation is CASSLEMGGSPLHF.

This clone was counted a few times. This chain links TRBV2 with TRBJ1-1; TRBD1 is a possible D gene (6 bases). Germline CDR1 is SNHLY and CDR2 is FYNNEI. The length of the CDR3 is 12 residues. The ends were cut back, 5 bases at V and 8 bases at J, with 12 bases in the middle. The CDR3 sequence is CASSRGGAEAFF. The CDR3 DNA sequence: TGTGCCAGCAGTCGGGGGGGCGCGGAAGCTTTCTTT.

The chain joins TRBV5-1 to TRBJ2-3; perhaps TRBD2 as D (6 bases). The CDR3 runs 16 residues. Germline CDR1 is SGHRS and CDR2 is YFSETQ. Trimming stripped 4 bases from V and 1 base from J, with 16 bases between. CDR3 in amino acids: CASSPSTSLGTDTQYF. DNA for the CDR3: TGCGCCAGCAGCCCATCGACTAGTTTGGGCACAGATACGCAGTATTTT.

The chain employs TRBV4-1 and TRBJ1-2; TRBD1 is a possible D gene (5 bases). The germline gives CDR1 MGHRA, CDR2 YSYEKL. The CDR3 has 13 amino acids. V lost 4 bases and J 4 bases, leaving 10 bases between the germline ends. DNA for the CDR3: TGCGCCAGCAGCCCACGACAGTCCTATGGCTACACCTTC. This codes for CASSPRQSYGYTF.

The chain has TRBV5-1 and TRBJ2-2; D unresolved. The V end lost 3 bases, the J end lost 5 bases, and 14 bases lay between the germline ends. Looked up from germline, CDR1 is SGHRS and CDR2 is YFSETQ. This CDR3 is 15 amino acids long. CDR3: CASSWSPVDTGELFF. The CDR3 coding sequence is TGCGCCAGCAGCTGGAGCCCCGTAGATACCGGGGAGCTGTTTTTT.

The genes are TRBV2 and TRBJ2-7, with TRBD1 identical over 7 bases. Trimming at V came to 6 bases and at J to 7 bases, leaving 12 bases not matched to a gene. CDR1 is SNHLY and CDR2 is FYNNEI in the germline V gene. This CDR3 region has 14 residues. The CDR3 loop reads CASSSTGRQGEQYF. As DNA, the CDR3 is TGTGCCAGCAGCTCGACAGGGCGTCAGGGGGAGCAGTACTTC.

This clone was detected only once. The chain employs TRBV21-1 and TRBJ1-5; no check of the table's D call, TRBD1, against the DNA was made. TRBV21-1 is flagged as a pseudogene. This CDR3 comprises 16 residues. Here the CDR3 DNA reads TGTGCCAGCAGTTCTCCGGGGACAGGGGCTCGAATAGCCCAGCATTTT. Translating gives CASSSPGTGARIAQHF.

V gene TRBV19 combines with J gene TRBJ2-2; the match to TRBD2 covers 12 bases. The CDR3 is made up of 16 amino acids. Germline V CDR1 and CDR2: LNHDA, SQIVND (reference sequence). V trimming: 5 bases; J trimming: 4 bases; junction bases outside the gene matches: 5. The chain's CDR3 is CASSFQLAGGTGELFF. For the CDR3, the DNA is TGTGCCAGTAGTTTCCAACTAGCGGGGGGCACCGGGGAGCTGTTTTTT.

The chain couples TRBV15 to TRBJ1-5; D gene unclear. The germline V gene encodes CDR1 LNHNV and CDR2 YYDKDF (reference sequence). The CDR3 contains 15 residues. V was trimmed by 0 bases and J by 7 bases, leaving 13 bases between them. CDR3 bases: TGTGCCACCAGCAGAGATTTGGGAGCAAGCCAGCCCCAGCATTTT. It is translated as CATSRDLGASQPQHF.

The chain employs TRBV28 and TRBJ2-4; D is perhaps TRBD2 (5 bases). V lost 5 bases and J 6 bases, leaving 11 bases between the germline ends. Germline V gene lookup returns CDR1 MDHEN and CDR2 SYDVKM. CDR3 size: 13 residues. DNA for the CDR3: TGTGCCAGCAGTCGGGCGGGCGGAAACATTCAGTACTTC. This gives the protein CASSRAGGNIQYF.

The V gene is TRBV28, the J gene TRBJ1-1; TRBD1 might be the D (5 bases). CDR3 length: 17 amino acids. Trimming left V 2 bases short and J 1 base short, with 17 bases between. Germline V gene lookup returns CDR1 MDHEN and CDR2 SYDVKM. Here the CDR3 reads CASSLPNGGGRNTEAFF. CDR3 nucleotide sequence: TGTGCCAGCAGTTTACCGAACGGGGGGGGAAGGAACACTGAAGCTTTCTTT.

This clone appeared once. The CDR3 is CASSSGLGGRDRDEQFF. The CDR3 coding sequence is TGTGCCAGCAGCTCCGGGCTAGGGGGCCGAGATAGGGATGAGCAGTTCTTC. The rearrangement links TRBV11-3 to TRBJ2-1; 7 bases fit TRBD1. CDR3 length equals 17 residues. Trimming at V came to 4 bases and at J to 8 bases, leaving 17 bases not matched to a gene. The germline CDR1 and CDR2 sequences are SGHNT and YENEEA.

The chain combines TRBV11-2 with TRBJ2-7, with TRBD2 as a possible D gene (5 bases). Germline-derived CDR1 and CDR2 are SGHAT and FQNNGV. This CDR3 is built from 16 residues. Trimming pared 4 bases from V and 5 bases from J, leaving 21 bases between. The CDR3 loop reads CASSSGHGEGIHEQYF. As DNA, the CDR3 is TGTGCCAGCAGCTCCGGCCACGGGGAAGGGATTCACGAGCAGTACTTC.

The chain recombines TRBV19 with TRBJ1-1; TRBD1 agrees at 7 bases. The germline V gene has CDR1 LNHDA and CDR2 SQIVND (reference sequence). This CDR3 region has 15 residues. With V trimmed by 3 bases and J by 0 bases, 4 bases remained unmatched. In DNA form, the CDR3 reads TGTGCCAGTAGTATCCTTGGGACAGTGAACACTGAAGCTTTCTTT. It encodes CASSILGTVNTEAFF.